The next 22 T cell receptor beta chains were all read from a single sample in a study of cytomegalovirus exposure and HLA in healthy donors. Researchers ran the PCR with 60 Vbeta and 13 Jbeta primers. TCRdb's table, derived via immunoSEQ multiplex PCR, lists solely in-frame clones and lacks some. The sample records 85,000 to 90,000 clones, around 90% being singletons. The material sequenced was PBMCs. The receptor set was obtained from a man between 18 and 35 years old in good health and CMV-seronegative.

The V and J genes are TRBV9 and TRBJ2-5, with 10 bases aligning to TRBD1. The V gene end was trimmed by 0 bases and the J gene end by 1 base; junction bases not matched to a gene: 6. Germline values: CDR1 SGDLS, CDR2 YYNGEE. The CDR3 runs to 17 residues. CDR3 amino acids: CASSVDPTGGLQETQYF. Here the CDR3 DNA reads TGTGCCAGCAGCGTAGACCCGACAGGGGGCCTCCAAGAGACCCAGTACTTC.

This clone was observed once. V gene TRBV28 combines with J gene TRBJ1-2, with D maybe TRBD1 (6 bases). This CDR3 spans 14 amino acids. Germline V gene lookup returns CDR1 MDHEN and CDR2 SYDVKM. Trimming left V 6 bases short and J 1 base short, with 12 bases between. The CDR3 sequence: CASRTGHRNYGYTF. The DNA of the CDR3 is TGTGCCAGCAGAACGGGACACCGTAACTATGGCTACACCTTC.

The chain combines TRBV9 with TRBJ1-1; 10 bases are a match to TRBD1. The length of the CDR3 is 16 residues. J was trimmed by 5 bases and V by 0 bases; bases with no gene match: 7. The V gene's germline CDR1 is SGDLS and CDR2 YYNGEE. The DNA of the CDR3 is TGTGCCAGCAGCGTAGTTGGGACAGGGGTAAGAACTGAAGCTTTCTTT. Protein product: CASSVVGTGVRTEAFF.

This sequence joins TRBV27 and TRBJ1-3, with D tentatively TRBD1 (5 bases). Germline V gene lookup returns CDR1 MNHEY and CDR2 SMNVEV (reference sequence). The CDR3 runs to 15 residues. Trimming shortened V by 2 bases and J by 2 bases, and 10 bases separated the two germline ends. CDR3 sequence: CASSLRQGAGNTIYF. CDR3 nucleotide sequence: TGTGCCAGCAGTTTACGGCAGGGCGCTGGAAACACCATATATTTT.

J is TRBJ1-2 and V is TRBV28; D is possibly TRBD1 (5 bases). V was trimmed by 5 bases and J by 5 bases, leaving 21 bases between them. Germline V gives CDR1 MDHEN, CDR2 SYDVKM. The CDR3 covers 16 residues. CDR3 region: CASSDSGRTLRYGYTF. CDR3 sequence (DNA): TGTGCCAGCAGTGACAGCGGGCGGACGCTACGATATGGCTACACCTTC.

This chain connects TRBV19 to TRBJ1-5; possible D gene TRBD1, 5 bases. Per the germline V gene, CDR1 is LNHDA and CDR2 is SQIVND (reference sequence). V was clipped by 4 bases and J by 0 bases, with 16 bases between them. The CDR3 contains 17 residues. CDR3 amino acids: CASSTTVRAPSNQPQHF. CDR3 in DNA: TGTGCCAGTAGTACGACAGTCAGGGCTCCTAGCAATCAGCCCCAGCATTTT.

This chain's CDR3 is CASSYFSGGSRSTEAFF. The CDR3, as DNA: TGTGCCAGCAGTTACTTTTCAGGGGGGAGTCGAAGCACTGAAGCTTTCTTT. The chain employs TRBV25-1 and TRBJ1-1; 7 positions agree with TRBD1. The CDR3 runs to 17 residues. Per germline, CDR1 MGHDK and CDR2 SYGVNS. Unmatched junction bases numbered 16, after V lost 5 bases and J lost 4 bases.

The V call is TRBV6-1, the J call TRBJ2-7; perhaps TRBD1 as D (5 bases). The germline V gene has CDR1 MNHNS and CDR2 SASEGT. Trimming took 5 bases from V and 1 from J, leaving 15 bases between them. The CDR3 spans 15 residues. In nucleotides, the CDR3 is TGTGCCAGCAGTCCAGCGACAGTTTCATCCTACGAGCAGTACTTC. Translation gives CASSPATVSSYEQYF.

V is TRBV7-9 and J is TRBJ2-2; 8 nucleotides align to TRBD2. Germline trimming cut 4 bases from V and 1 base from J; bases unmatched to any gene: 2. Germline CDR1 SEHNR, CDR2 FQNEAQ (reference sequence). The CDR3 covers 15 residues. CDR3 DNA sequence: TGTGCCAGCAGCTCTCTAGCGGGGAACACCGGGGAGCTGTTTTTT. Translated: CASSSLAGNTGELFF.

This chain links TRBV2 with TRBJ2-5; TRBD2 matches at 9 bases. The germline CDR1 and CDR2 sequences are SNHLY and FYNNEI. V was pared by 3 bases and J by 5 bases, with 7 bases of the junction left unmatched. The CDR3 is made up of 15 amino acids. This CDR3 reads CASSELAGNVETQYF. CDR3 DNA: TGTGCCAGCAGTGAGCTAGCGGGAAACGTGGAGACCCAGTACTTC.

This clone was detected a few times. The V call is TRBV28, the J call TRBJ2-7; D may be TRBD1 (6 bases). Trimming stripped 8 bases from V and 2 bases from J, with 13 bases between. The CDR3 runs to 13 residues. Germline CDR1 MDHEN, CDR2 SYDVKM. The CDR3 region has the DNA TGTGCCAGCGCTCGGGACACCACCTACGAGCAGTACTTC. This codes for CASARDTTYEQYF.

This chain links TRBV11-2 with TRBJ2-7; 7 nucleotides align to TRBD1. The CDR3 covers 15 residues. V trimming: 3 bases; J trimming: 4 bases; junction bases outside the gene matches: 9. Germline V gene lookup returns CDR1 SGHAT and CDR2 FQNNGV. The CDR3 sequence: CASSLLGTATYEQYF. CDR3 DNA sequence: TGTGCCAGCAGCTTGTTGGGGACAGCTACTTACGAGCAGTACTTC.

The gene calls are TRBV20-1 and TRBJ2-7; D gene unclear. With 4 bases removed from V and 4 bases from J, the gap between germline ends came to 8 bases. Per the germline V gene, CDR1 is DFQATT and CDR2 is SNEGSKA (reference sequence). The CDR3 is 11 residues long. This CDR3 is CSATERYEQYF. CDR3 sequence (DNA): TGCAGTGCTACGGAGAGATACGAGCAGTACTTC.

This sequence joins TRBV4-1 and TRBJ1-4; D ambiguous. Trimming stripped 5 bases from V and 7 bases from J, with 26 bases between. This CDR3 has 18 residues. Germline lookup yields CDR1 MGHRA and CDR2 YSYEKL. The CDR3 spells CASSFTTPTMSLGEKLFF. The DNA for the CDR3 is TGCGCCAGCAGCTTCACGACACCGACCATGTCATTGGGTGAAAAACTGTTTTTT.

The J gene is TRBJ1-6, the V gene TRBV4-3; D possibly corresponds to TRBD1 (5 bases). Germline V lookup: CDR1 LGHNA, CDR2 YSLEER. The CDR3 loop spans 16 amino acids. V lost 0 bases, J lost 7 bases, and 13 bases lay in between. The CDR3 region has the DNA TGCGCCAGCAGCCAAGATTTGGCAGGGAGGAATTCACCCCTCCACTTT. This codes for CASSQDLAGRNSPLHF.

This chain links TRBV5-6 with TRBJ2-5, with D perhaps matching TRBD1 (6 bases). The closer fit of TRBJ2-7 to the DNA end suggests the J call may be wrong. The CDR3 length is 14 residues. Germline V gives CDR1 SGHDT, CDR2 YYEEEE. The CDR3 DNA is TGTGCCAGCAGCTTGCGACAGGCTAGGTACGAGCAGTACTTC. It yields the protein CASSLRQARYEQYF.

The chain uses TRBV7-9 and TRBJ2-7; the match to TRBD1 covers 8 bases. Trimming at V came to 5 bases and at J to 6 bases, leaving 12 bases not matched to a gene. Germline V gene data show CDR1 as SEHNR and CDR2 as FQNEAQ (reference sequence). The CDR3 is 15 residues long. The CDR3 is CASSGAGGRGFEQYF. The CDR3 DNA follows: TGTGCCAGCAGCGGCGCAGGGGGCCGGGGTTTCGAGCAGTACTTC.

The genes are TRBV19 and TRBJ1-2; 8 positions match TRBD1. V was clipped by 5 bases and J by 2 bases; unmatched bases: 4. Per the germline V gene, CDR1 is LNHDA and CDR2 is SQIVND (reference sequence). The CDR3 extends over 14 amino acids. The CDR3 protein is CASSGRQGNYGYTF. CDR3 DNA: TGTGCCAGTAGTGGTCGACAGGGGAACTATGGCTACACCTTC.

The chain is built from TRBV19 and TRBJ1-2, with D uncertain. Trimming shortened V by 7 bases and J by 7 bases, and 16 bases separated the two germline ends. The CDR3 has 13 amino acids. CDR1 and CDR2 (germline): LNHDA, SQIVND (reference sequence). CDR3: CASTEGWTSGYTF. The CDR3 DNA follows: TGTGCCAGTACTGAGGGTTGGACCTCTGGCTACACCTTC.

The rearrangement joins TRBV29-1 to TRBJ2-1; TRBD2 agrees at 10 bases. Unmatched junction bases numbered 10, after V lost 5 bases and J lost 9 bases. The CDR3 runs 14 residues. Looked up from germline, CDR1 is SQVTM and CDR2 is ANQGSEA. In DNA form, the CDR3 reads TGCAGCGTTTCGTCGGCTAGCGGGAGTAGTGAGCAGTTCTTC. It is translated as CSVSSASGSSEQFF.

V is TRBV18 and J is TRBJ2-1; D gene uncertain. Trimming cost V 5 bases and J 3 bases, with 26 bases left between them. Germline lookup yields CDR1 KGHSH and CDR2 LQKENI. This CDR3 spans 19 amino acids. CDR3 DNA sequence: TGTGCCAGCTCAGTCTTTGACATCAATATCCAGCCTTTCTACAATGAGCAGTTCTTC. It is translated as CASSVFDINIQPFYNEQFF.

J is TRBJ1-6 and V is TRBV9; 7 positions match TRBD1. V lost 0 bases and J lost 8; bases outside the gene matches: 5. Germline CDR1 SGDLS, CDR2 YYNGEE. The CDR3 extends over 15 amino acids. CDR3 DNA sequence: TGTGCCAGCAGCGTAGGAGGGGGCGGTGATTCACCCCTCCACTTT. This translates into CASSVGGGGDSPLHF. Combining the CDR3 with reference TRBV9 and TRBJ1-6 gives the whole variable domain DSGVTQTPKHLITATGQRVTLRCSPRSGDLSVYWYQQSLDQGLQFLIQYYNGEERAKGNILERFSAQQFPDLHSELNLSSLELGDSALYFCASSVGGGGDSPLHFGNGTRLTVT.